This T cell receptor beta chain emerged from a study of blood T cell repertoires in COVID-19. Study-level information: Samples taken during acute and convalescent COVID-19 were collected in the United States, Italy and Spain. From T cells, B-cell-depleted T cells, or PBMCs came the material, which was cDNA or gDNA.

As handled by the study authors: Using reference gene primer amplification, nucleated cell counts were estimated. Sequenced by immunoSEQ multiplex PCR; TCRdb stores in-frame clones only, minus some. That table gives V, J and clone size, and the DNA gave D and trimming. This table holds more than 250,000 clones, roughly 90% found once. Trimming took 5 bases from V and 2 from J, leaving 9 bases between them. From germline, CDR1 is LGHDT and CDR2 YNNKEL (reference sequence). The CDR3 runs 13 residues. Source material: peripheral blood. The receptor was derived from a man younger than 35 who had recovered from COVID-19. The rearrangement uses TRBV3-1 (or the pseudogene TRBV3-2) and TRBJ1-1; D not certain. In nucleotides, the CDR3 is TGTGCCAGCAGCAAGAGGGTAAACACTGAAGCTTTCTTT. Protein product: CASSKRVNTEAFF.